This TCR beta chain is from a study of shared clonotypes between healthy human individuals. Findings of the study overall: Genetic and exposure-history diversity was limited by the few donors.

This was a deep-level run. Across several immunoSEQ plates, the genomic DNA of each subset was split evenly. Sequencing was performed on unsorted PBMC DNA using ten immunoSEQ deep assay plates. TCRdb's table, derived via immunoSEQ multiplex PCR, lists solely in-frame clones and lacks some. The sample carries hundreds of thousands of clones, roughly four fifths recorded once. On this clone itself: Antigen specificity is unknown.

CDR1 and CDR2 from the germline V gene are MNHNS and SASEGT. With 5 bases removed from V and 0 bases from J, the gap between germline ends came to 11 bases. The CDR3 sequence is 15 residues long. This clonotype originated in a woman aged 40 to 50 in good health. Some clones in this sample may be carry-over from other donors' samples. V usage is TRBV6-1 and J usage is TRBJ2-1, with D possibly being TRBD1 (5 bases). What was sequenced was PBMCs. The CDR3 region has the DNA TGTGCCAGCAGTTTAGCAGACAGCTCCTACAATGAGCAGTTCTTC. Translating it yields CASSLADSSYNEQFF.